This T cell receptor (beta chain) derives from a study of cytotoxic CD8 clonotypes in ibrutinib-treated CLL. The CDR3 runs to 16 residues. V was clipped by 3 bases and J by 4 bases; unmatched bases: 6. Germline assignment: CDR1 LNHDA and CDR2 SQIVND (reference sequence). The sample holds one count of this clone. Only in-frame clones appear in the TCRdb table, and some are missing; sequencing was by immunoSEQ multiplex PCR. The sample records 14,000 or so clones, 64% being singletons. Sequencing used PBMCs, obtained before ibrutinib treatment. The TCR sequence derives from a human donor with chronic lymphocytic leukemia. The chain uses TRBV19 and TRBJ2-3; 11 bases fit TRBD1. CDR3 protein: CASSIEGTGGPDTQYF. DNA of the CDR3: TGTGCCAGTAGTATTGAAGGGACAGGGGGTCCAGATACGCAGTATTTT. The whole variable domain, filled in from reference TRBV19 and TRBJ2-3, reads DGGITQSPKYLFRKEGQNVTLSCEQNLNHDAMYWYRQDPGQGLRLIYYSQIVNDFQKGDIAEGYSVSREKKESFPLTVTSAQKNPTAFYLCASSIEGTGGPDTQYFGPGTRLTVL.